Listed here are 20 T cell receptor beta chains from one sample, sequenced in a study of response to subunit inactivated influenza vaccine. MiXCR, applied by TCRdb to the RT-PCR reads, yields one record per CDR3 protein. The sample holds 610,000 or so distinct CDR3 sequences, about 14% seen once. The starting material was PBMCs from blood, obtained roughly 13 days after vaccination. These receptors came from a man aged 45-65 years who received an inactivated influenza vaccine.

This clonotype was observed many times. The chain joins TRBV4-1 to TRBJ1-6, with 7 nucleotides matching TRBD1. Germline values: CDR1 MGHRA, CDR2 YSYEKL. The CDR3 is 15 residues long. Germline trimming cut 0 bases from V and 10 bases from J; bases unmatched to any gene: 6. The CDR3 nucleotides are TGCGCCAGCAGCCAAGAGAGGACAGGCGGCTCACCCCTCCACTTT. Translating gives CASSQERTGGSPLHF.

This clonotype turned up a few times. The V call is TRBV4-1, the J call TRBJ2-1; D perhaps matches TRBD2 (5 bases). The CDR3 is 16 amino acids. Trimming removed 1 base from V and 1 base from J, with 11 bases in between. Germline CDR1 MGHRA, CDR2 YSYEKL. The CDR3: CASSQVVATSYNEQFF. The CDR3 region has the DNA TGCGCCAGCAGCCAAGTAGTAGCGACTTCCTACAATGAGCAGTTCTTC.

The V gene is TRBV6-6, the J gene TRBJ2-7; D is uncertain. The CDR3 has 12 amino acids. V was cut by 6 bases and J by 4 bases, with 10 bases left in between. Germline-derived CDR1 and CDR2 are MNHNY and SVGAGI (reference sequence). The CDR3 protein is CASRINGYEQYF. CDR3 coding DNA: TGTGCCAGCAGAATAAACGGATACGAGCAGTACTTC.

The rearrangement links TRBV12-3 or TRBV12-4 to TRBJ2-7; D is possibly TRBD1 (5 bases). This CDR3 contains 17 residues. The V end lost 1 base, the J end lost 2 bases, and 18 bases lay between the germline ends. The CDR3 is CASSLGPYRKQPYEQYF. In DNA form, the CDR3 reads TGTGCCAGCAGTTTAGGACCTTACAGGAAACAACCCTACGAGCAGTACTTC.

This sequence joins TRBV12-3 or TRBV12-4 and TRBJ2-2; D is perhaps TRBD1 (6 bases). V lost 7 bases and J 5 bases, leaving 20 bases between the germline ends. There are 16 residues in the CDR3. DNA for the CDR3: TGTGCCAGCAAAAAAGGGGGAACAGGGCTTACCGGGGAGCTGTTTTTT. Translating it yields CASKKGGTGLTGELFF.

The chain couples TRBV5-1 to TRBJ2-2; D possibly corresponds to TRBD1 (6 bases). Germline V gene lookup returns CDR1 SGHRS and CDR2 YFSETQ. CDR3 length equals 17 residues. V was pared by 0 bases and J by 2 bases, with 14 bases between. CDR3 in DNA: TGCGCCAGCAGCTTGGAGGCCAGGGGCCTTAACACCGGGGAGCTGTTTTTT. Encoded protein: CASSLEARGLNTGELFF. Drawing the rest from reference TRBV5-1 and TRBJ2-2, the complete variable domain is KAGVTQTPRYLIKTRGQQVTLSCSPISGHRSVSWYQQTPGQGLQFLFEYFSETQRNKGNFPGRFSGRQFSNSRSEMNVSTLELGDSALYLCASSLEARGLNTGELFFGEGSRLTVL.

The table lists this clonotype with a few counts. This chain joins TRBV28 and TRBJ2-1, with 10 bases matching TRBD2. V trimming: 7 bases; J trimming: 4 bases; junction bases outside the gene matches: 4. Germline V gene lookup returns CDR1 MDHEN and CDR2 SYDVKM. The CDR3 has 14 amino acids. The CDR3 coding sequence is TGTGCCAGCATTCGGACTAGCGGATACAATGAGCAGTTCTTC. Translation: CASIRTSGYNEQFF.

This clonotype was seen at least ten times. The CDR3, as DNA: TGTGCCAGCAGCTTGCGAGGGAACCAAGAGACCCAGTACTTC. Its protein product is CASSLRGNQETQYF. The chain carries TRBV5-6 and TRBJ2-5, with D possibly TRBD2 on 5 matching bases. The CDR3 loop spans 14 amino acids. Germline CDR1 and CDR2: SGHDT and YYEEEE. Trimming shortened V by 1 base and J by 0 bases, and 7 bases separated the two germline ends.

The chain has TRBV5-1 and TRBJ2-3; D remains ambiguous. V shed 1 base and J shed 1 base, with 7 bases lying between them. This CDR3 comprises 14 residues. Germline V lookup: CDR1 SGHRS, CDR2 YFSETQ. The CDR3 DNA reads as TGCGCCAGCAGCTTGATGAGAGGCACAGATACGCAGTATTTT. It codes for CASSLMRGTDTQYF.

The chain's CDR3 is CAIRKILGQNYEQYF. CDR3 nucleotides: TGTGCCATCAGAAAAATTCTAGGACAAAACTACGAGCAGTACTTC. The J gene is TRBJ2-7, the V gene TRBV10-3; tentatively, D is TRBD1 (5 bases). Germline V gene sequence: CDR1 ENHRY, CDR2 SYGVKD. The length of the CDR3 is 15 residues. The V gene lost 6 bases and the J gene lost 3 bases, with 18 bases spanning the gap.

In this sample, this clonotype turned up a few times. This rearrangement joins TRBV6-1 to TRBJ2-7; 14 bases match TRBD2. The length of the CDR3 is 15 residues. CDR1 MNHNS and CDR2 SASEGT come from the germline V gene. V trimming: 5 bases; J trimming: 7 bases; junction bases outside the gene matches: 7. The DNA of the CDR3 is TGTGCCAGCAGTATGGGACTAGCGGGAGCGGATGAGCAGTACTTC. Its translation is CASSMGLAGADEQYF.

This chain joins TRBV12-3 or TRBV12-4 and TRBJ2-1; no clear D. The V end lost 5 bases, the J end lost 4 bases, and 12 bases lay between the germline ends. The CDR3 is 14 amino acids. CDR3 residues: CASSARFKYNEQFF. The DNA of the CDR3 is TGTGCCAGCAGTGCCCGATTTAAGTACAATGAGCAGTTCTTC.

Here the CDR3 DNA reads TGTGCCAGCAGTCCAGTTAGGTACAATGAGCAGTTCTTC. Translation: CASSPVRYNEQFF. The genes are TRBV7-2 and TRBJ2-1; D ambiguous. The CDR3 is made up of 13 amino acids. The germline CDR1 and CDR2 sequences are SGHTA and FQGNSA. Trimming stripped 6 bases from V and 4 bases from J, with 10 bases between.

In regard to this clonotype: Possible read error: a much larger clone is one base away. The chain employs TRBV18 and TRBJ2-5; D unresolved. Germline assignment: CDR1 KGHSH and CDR2 LQKENI. V was pared by 2 bases and J by 5 bases, with 6 bases between. The CDR3 is made up of 12 amino acids. The CDR3 nucleotides are TGTGCCAGCTCACCAAAAAAGGAGACCCAGTACTTC. Amino acid sequence: CASSPKKETQYF.

V and J are TRBV5-1 and TRBJ2-5, with 8 bases aligning to TRBD2. Germline V gives CDR1 SGHRS, CDR2 YFSETQ. This CDR3 has 16 amino acids. The V and J ends lost 0 bases and 7 bases, in that order; junction bases with no gene match: 11. The CDR3 region has the DNA TGCGCCAGCAGCTTGGCCGGGCCGGGAGGGCCTGGGACCCAGTACTTC. Translating it yields CASSLAGPGGPGTQYF.

In nucleotides, the CDR3 is TGTGCCACCCACCGGGACAGGGTAGAGACCCAGTACTTC. It is translated as CATHRDRVETQYF. The V and J genes are TRBV21-1 and TRBJ2-5; the D call of TRBD1 is as the table states it, not checked on the DNA. TRBV21-1 is a pseudogene. The CDR3 has 13 amino acids.

This clonotype was counted only a few times. The rearrangement uses TRBV12-3 or TRBV12-4 and TRBJ1-3, with D uncertain. The V end was cut by 0 bases, the J end by 0 bases, with 9 bases between. This CDR3 has 16 amino acids. The CDR3 loop is CASSLAGQRSGNTIYF. DNA for the CDR3: TGTGCCAGCAGTTTAGCCGGCCAGCGCTCTGGAAACACCATATATTTT.

This clonotype was detected a few times. This chain joins TRBV6-5 and TRBJ2-3, with D perhaps assigned TRBD1 or TRBD2 (6 bases each). Germline V gives CDR1 MNHEY, CDR2 SVGAGI. V shed 2 bases and J shed 6 bases, with 15 bases lying between them. The CDR3 totals 15 residues. The DNA of the CDR3 is TGTGCCAGCAGTTACGGGGGGCGCCGAGCCGATACGCAGTATTTT. It codes for CASSYGGRRADTQYF.

This clonotype was counted many times. The chain uses TRBV12-3 or TRBV12-4 and TRBJ2-7; 9 bases line up with TRBD1. V lost 7 bases, J lost 2 bases, and 18 bases stayed unmatched. This CDR3 has 18 amino acids. CDR3 bases: TGTGCCAGCAAGCCAGCCCTCCGAAGACAGGGGGACACCTACGAGCAGTACTTC. Protein product: CASKPALRRQGDTYEQYF.

This clonotype showed up just a few times. V usage is TRBV7-2 and J usage is TRBJ1-1, with a possible D match to TRBD1 (6 bases). The V end was cut by 1 base, the J end by 4 bases, with 10 bases between. Germline V gene sequence: CDR1 SGHTA, CDR2 FQGNSA. The CDR3 contains 14 residues. The CDR3 region has the DNA TGTGCCAGCAGCTTAGAAAGGGGGAGCACTGAAGCTTTCTTT. As protein: CASSLERGSTEAFF.